This TCR beta chain was documented in a study of cytomegalovirus exposure and HLA in healthy donors. Trimming took off 8 bases at V and 0 bases at J, with 11 bases between the two ends. CDR3 length: 13 amino acids. The V gene's germline CDR1 is SGHVS and CDR2 FNYEAQ. PCR used 60 Vbeta primers and 13 Jbeta primers. The repertoire was sequenced with immunoSEQ multiplex PCR; TCRdb's copy has only in-frame clones and lacks some. The profile shows 100,000 to 130,000 clones, approximately 81% of them singletons. Source material: PBMCs. This clonotype was sampled from a man aged 25 to 40 in good health and CMV-seronegative. The chain recombines TRBV7-6 with TRBJ2-7, with unresolved D. CDR3 in amino acids: CASSGGSSYEQYF. CDR3 in DNA: TGTGCCAGCTCCGGCGGAAGCTCCTACGAGCAGTACTTC.